This T cell receptor (beta chain) stems from a study of CD4 T cells in relation to SARS-CoV-2 and coronaviruses. Turning to the study itself: After approximately 10 days of antigen culture, PBMC TCR beta CDR3s were sequenced. The negative reference was HIV-1 Nef peptide pool or peptide-free culture.

Regarding this clone: As yet, its antigen is unknown.

Unexposed donor CD4+ T cells date from about 2011-2018, before the COVID-19 pandemic. The cells were cultured for 10 days before CD4+ T cells were isolated. As cell numbers allowed, unexposed-donor CD4+ T cells faced SARS-CoV-2 S/N and four cold-coronavirus spikes. Assay: immunoSEQ multiplex PCR; the TCRdb copy retains only in-frame clones and omits some. The table records about 19,000 clones, roughly 77% of them present only once. V shed 0 bases and J shed 8 bases, with 9 bases lying between them. The CDR3 loop spans 13 amino acids. Germline CDR1 reads SGHRS; CDR2 reads YFSETQ. The source is a human donor in good health. J is TRBJ2-1 and V is TRBV5-1; D not resolved. The sample consisted of CD4+ T cells from PBMCs, cultured in vitro. CDR3 region: CASSLADFDEQFF. The CDR3 DNA follows: TGCGCCAGCAGCTTGGCAGATTTCGATGAGCAGTTCTTC.